The present T cell receptor beta chain was sequenced within a study of radiotherapy plus CTLA-4 blockade in lung cancer. Study summary: In roughly 19% of patients, objective responses were seen; 30% to 35% had disease control.

The repertoire was sequenced with immunoSEQ multiplex PCR; TCRdb's copy has only in-frame clones and lacks some. The sample contains roughly 100,000 clones, under 90% of which appear only once. Overall study findings and caveats: Interferon-beta and early blood T cell clone dynamics reportedly predicted response best. Clones of tumor-derived TCRs expanded in blood after radiotherapy plus ipilimumab.

V shed 4 bases and J shed 6 bases, with 12 bases lying between them. The germline gives CDR1 SGHVS, CDR2 FQNEAQ. There are 14 residues in the CDR3. With respect to this clone: The antigen is not known.

The chain couples TRBV7-8 to TRBJ2-2, with TRBD2 as a possible D gene (5 bases). Sequenced material: peripheral blood, taken from a patient treated with radiotherapy plus ipilimumab. The sequence was collected from a human donor with non-small cell lung cancer that progressed on radiotherapy plus ipilimumab. Some clones in this sample may be carry-over from other donors' samples. This CDR3 is CASSSTTGAGELFF. DNA for the CDR3: TGTGCCAGCAGCTCAACGACCGGGGCCGGGGAGCTGTTTTTT.